This T cell receptor (beta chain) was recorded in a study of cytomegalovirus exposure and HLA in healthy donors. General study results and limits: Several of the most significant clusters were apparently associated with common viral pathogens in a later analysis.

CDR3 length: 14 amino acids. V lost 4 bases to trimming and J lost 4 bases; unmatched junction nucleotides: 5. CDR1 and CDR2 (germline): GTSNPN, SVGIG (reference sequence). Turning to this clone: Antigen unknown.

PCR used 60 Vbeta primers and 13 Jbeta primers. As originally analysed: Later reanalysis found roughly 80 million unique TCR beta chains, roughly 10 million of them shared. This table comes from immunoSEQ multiplex PCR, and its TCRdb copy is limited to in-frame clones, with some not included. V, J and clone size reflect that table, while D and trimming were determined from the DNA. The table records about 63,000 clones, approximately 82% of them present only once. This clonotype was sampled from a woman between 40 and 55 years old in good health and CMV-seropositive. The chain joins TRBV30 to TRBJ1-5; 9 positions match TRBD1. What was sequenced was PBMCs. Here the CDR3 DNA reads TGTGCCTGGAAGGGGGACAGGGCTAATCAGCCCCAGCATTTT. It is translated as CAWKGDRANQPQHF. Looking up the rest from reference TRBV30 and TRBJ1-5 gives the full variable domain: SQTIHQWPATLVQPVGSPLSLECTVEGTSNPNLYWYRQAAGRGLQLLFYSVGIGQISSEVPQNLSASRPQDRQFILSSKKLLLSDSGFYLCAWKGDRANQPQHFGDGTRLSIL.